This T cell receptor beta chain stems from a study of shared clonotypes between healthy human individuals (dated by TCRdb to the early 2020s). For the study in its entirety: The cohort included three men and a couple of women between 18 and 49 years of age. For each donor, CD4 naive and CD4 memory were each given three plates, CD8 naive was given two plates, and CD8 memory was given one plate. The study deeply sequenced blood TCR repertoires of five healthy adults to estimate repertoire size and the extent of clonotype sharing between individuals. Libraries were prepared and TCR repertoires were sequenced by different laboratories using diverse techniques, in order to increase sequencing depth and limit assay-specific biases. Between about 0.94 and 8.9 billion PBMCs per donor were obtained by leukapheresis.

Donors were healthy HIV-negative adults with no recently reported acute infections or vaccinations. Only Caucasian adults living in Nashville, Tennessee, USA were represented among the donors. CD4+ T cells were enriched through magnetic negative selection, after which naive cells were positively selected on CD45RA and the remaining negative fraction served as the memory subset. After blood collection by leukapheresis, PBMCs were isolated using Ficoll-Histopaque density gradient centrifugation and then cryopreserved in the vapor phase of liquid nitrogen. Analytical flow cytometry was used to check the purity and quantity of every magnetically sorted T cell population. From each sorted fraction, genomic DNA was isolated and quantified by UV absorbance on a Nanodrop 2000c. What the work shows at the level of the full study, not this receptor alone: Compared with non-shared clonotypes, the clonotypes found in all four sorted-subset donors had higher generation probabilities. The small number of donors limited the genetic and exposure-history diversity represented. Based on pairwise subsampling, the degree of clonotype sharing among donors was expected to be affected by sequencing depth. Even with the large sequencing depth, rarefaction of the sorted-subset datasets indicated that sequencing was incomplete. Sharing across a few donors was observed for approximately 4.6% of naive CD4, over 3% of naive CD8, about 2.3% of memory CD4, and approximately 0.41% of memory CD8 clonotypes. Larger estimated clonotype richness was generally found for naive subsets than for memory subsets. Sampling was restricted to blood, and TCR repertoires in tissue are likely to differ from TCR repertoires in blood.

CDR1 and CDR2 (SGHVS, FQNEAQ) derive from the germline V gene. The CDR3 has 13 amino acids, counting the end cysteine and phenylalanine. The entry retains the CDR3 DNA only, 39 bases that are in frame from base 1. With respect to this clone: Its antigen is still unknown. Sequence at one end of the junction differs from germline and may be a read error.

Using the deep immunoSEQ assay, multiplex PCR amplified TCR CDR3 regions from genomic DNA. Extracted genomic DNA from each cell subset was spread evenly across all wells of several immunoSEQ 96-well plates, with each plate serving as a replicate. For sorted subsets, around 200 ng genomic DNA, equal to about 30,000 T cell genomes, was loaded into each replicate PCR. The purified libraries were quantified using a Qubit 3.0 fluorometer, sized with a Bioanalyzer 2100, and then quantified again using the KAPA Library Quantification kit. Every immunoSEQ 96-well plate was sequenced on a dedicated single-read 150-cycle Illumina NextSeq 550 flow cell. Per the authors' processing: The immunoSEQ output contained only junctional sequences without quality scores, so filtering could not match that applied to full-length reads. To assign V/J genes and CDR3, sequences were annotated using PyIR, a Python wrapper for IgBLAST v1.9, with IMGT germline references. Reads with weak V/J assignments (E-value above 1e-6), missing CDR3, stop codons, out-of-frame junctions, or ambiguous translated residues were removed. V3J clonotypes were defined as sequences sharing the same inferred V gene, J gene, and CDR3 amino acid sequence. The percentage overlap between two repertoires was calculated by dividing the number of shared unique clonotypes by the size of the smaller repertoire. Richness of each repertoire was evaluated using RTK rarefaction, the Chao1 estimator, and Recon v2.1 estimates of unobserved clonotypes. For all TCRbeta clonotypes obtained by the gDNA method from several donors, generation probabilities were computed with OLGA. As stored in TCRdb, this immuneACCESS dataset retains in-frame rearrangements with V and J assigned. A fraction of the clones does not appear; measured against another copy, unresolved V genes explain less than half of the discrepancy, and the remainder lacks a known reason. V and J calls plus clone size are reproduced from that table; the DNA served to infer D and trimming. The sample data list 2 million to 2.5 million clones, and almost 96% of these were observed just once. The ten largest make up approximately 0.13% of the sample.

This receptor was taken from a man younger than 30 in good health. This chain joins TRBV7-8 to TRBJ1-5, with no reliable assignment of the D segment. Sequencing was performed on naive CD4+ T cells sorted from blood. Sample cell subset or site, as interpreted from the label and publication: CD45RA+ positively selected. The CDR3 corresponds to CASRLDNNQPQHF. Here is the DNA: TGTGCCAGCAGGTTAGACAACAATCAGCCCCAGCATTTT.